This TCR beta chain was profiled in a study of blood T cell repertoires in COVID-19. V lost 5 bases to trimming and J lost 6 bases; unmatched junction nucleotides: 5. CDR1 is MDHEN, CDR2 SYDVKM, per germline. This CDR3 spans 15 amino acids. Some clones are missing from TCRdb's copy, which holds only in-frame ones; the method was immunoSEQ multiplex PCR. The sample contains about 290,000 clones, around four fifths of which appear only once. The chain recombines TRBV28 with TRBJ1-6; 9 bases match TRBD1. The sample consisted of peripheral blood. The sequence came from a woman aged 50 to 60 with active or convalescent COVID-19. CDR3 DNA sequence: TGTGCCAGCAGTGCCCGGACAGGGGCTAATTCACCCCTCCACTTT. Translating gives CASSARTGANSPLHF.